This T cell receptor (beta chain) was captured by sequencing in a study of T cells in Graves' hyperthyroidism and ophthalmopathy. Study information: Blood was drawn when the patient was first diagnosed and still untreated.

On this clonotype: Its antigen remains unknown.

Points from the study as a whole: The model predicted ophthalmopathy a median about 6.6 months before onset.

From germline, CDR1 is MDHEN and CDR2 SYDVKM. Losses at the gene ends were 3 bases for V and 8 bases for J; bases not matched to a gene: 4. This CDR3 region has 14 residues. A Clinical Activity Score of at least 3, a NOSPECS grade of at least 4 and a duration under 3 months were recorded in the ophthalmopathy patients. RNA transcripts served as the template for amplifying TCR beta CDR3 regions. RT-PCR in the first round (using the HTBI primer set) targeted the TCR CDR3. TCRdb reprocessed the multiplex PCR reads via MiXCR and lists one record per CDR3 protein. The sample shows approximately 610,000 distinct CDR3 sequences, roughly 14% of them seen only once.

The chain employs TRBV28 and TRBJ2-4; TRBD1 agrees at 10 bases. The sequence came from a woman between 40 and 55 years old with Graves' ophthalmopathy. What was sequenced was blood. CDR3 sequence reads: CASSLDRGGDIQYF. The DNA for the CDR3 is TGTGCCAGCAGTTTGGACAGGGGGGGAGACATTCAGTACTTC.